Listed below are T cell receptor beta chains from one sample, sequenced in a study of cytotoxic CD8 clonotypes in ibrutinib-treated CLL. Sequencing used immunoSEQ multiplex PCR; TCRdb keeps in-frame clones, though not all of them. The profile shows around 160,000 clones, 81% of them singletons. Sequenced material: PBMCs, taken after 12 months of ibrutinib treatment. The receptor set was obtained from a human donor with chronic lymphocytic leukemia. CDR3s include the opening cysteine and the closing phenylalanine or tryptophan. The D gene is left open where the match is weak. The size of a clone is reported for some rows only, either as once, few or many, or as a class for expanded clones.

>TRBJ2-7|.|TRBV11-2|.
TGTGCCAGCAGCTTACAGGGGCCCAACTCCTACGAGCAGTACTTC
CASSLQGPNSYEQYF
>TRBJ1-2|.|TRBV18|.
TGTGCCAGCTCACCGGGGCAGGGTGGCTACACCTTC
CASSPGQGGYTF
>TRBJ1-4|.|TRBV7-2|.
TGTGCCAGCAGCCCCGAGCCGGGGCCTGAAAAACTGTTTTTT
CASSPEPGPEKLFF
>TRBJ2-7|.|TRBV28|.
TGTGCCGCTGGAAACAGGCCCTACGAGCAGTACTTC
CAAGNRPYEQYF
>TRBJ2-1|.|TRBV4-2|.
TGTGCCAGCAGCCAGGAACCTGCAGGCGAGACGCCACAGTTCTTC
CASSQEPAGETPQFF
>TRBJ2-4|TRBD2|TRBV15|.
TGTGCCACCAGCAGGGAGACTAGCCTTGTGAACATTCAGTACTTC
CATSRETSLVNIQYF
>TRBJ1-2|.|TRBV6-4|few
TGTGCCAGCAGGGACAATACTAACTATGGCTACACCTTC
CASRDNTNYGYTF
>TRBJ1-6|.|TRBV5-4|few
TGTGCCAGCAGCTTTGATCGGCCGGGTAGTTCACCCCTCCACTTT
CASSFDRPGSSPLHF
>TRBJ2-4|.|TRBV5-4|.
TGTGCCAGCAGCTCCCTTGGAGCTGGGGCCAAAAACATTCAGTACTTC
CASSSLGAGAKNIQYF
>TRBJ2-7|.|TRBV7-2|.
TGTGCCAGCAGCTTACTAGCCTCCTACGAGCAGTACTTC
CASSLLASYEQYF
>TRBJ2-1|TRBD2|TRBV19|.
TGTGCCAGTAGTATTCTAGCGGGGAATGAGCAGTTCTTC
CASSILAGNEQFF
>TRBJ1-2|.|TRBV28|.
TGTGCCAGCAGACAAGCAACTCCGAGTAACTATGGCTACACCTTC
CASRQATPSNYGYTF
>TRBJ2-1|TRBD2|TRBV5-4|.
TGTGCCAGCAGCTTAAGCGGGGGGCAAAGAAATGAGCAGTTCTTC
CASSLSGGQRNEQFF
>TRBJ2-3|.|TRBV15|.
TGTGCCACCAGCAGAGATCTAGGTACCGGGGGGCAGTATTTT
CATSRDLGTGGQYF
>TRBJ2-7|.|TRBV15|.
TGTGCCACCAGCAGAGATCTGATGTACGAGCAGTACTTC
CATSRDLMYEQYF
>TRBJ1-5|.|TRBV15|once
TGTGCCACCAGCGAGGACACCTCCAATCAGCCCCAGCATTTT
CATSEDTSNQPQHF
>TRBJ2-7|.|TRBV28|.
TGTGCCAGCAATCTGGAGGGCCGGACCTACGAGCAGTACTTC
CASNLEGRTYEQYF
>TRBJ1-2|.|TRBV6-6|.
TGTGCCAGCAGTTACTCGACAGATGTGAACTATGGCTACACCTTC
CASSYSTDVNYGYTF
>TRBJ1-2|TRBD1|TRBV4-1|few
TGCGCCAGCAGCGAGGGACAGGGAGGTGGCTACACCTTC
CASSEGQGGGYTF
>TRBJ2-5|.|TRBV5-6|few
TGTGCCAGCGCGTTGGACGGCGTAGAAGAGACCCAGTACTTC
CASALDGVEETQYF
>TRBJ2-2|.|TRBV11-3|few
TGTGCCAGCAGCTTAGAGATCGACACCGGGGAGCTGTTTTTT
CASSLEIDTGELFF
>TRBJ2-7|TRBD1|TRBV29-1|few
TGCAGCGTGGCCCTGGGACAGGGAAGGGGCTCCTACGAGCAGTACTTC
CSVALGQGRGSYEQYF
>TRBJ2-3|.|TRBV6-5|once
TGTGCCAGCAGTCAAGGACAGGGCGGGGGTACGCAGTATTTT
CASSQGQGGGTQYF
>TRBJ2-1|TRBD2|TRBV28|.
TGTGCCAGCAGTACGACTAGCGGAGGTCCGGGCGAGCAGTTCTTC
CASSTTSGGPGEQFF
>TRBJ2-3|.|TRBV7-3|.
TGTGCCAGCAGCCGGCGCGGGCGGGGGCAGCCAGATACGCAGTATTTT
CASSRRGRGQPDTQYF
>TRBJ1-5|.|TRBV2|.
TGTGCCAGCAACAATAACGGAAGGAATCAGCCCCAGCATTTT
CASNNNGRNQPQHF
>TRBJ1-2|TRBD1|TRBV19|.
TGTGCCAGTAGTATTATTATCCGGACAGGGCACTATGGCTACACCTTC
CASSIIIRTGHYGYTF
>TRBJ1-1|.|TRBV14|.
TGTGCCAGCAGCCCCAGGATTCTTGTCGGGGTTAACACTGAAGCTTTCTTT
CASSPRILVGVNTEAFF
>TRBJ1-4|.|TRBV5-1|.
TGCGCCAGCAGCCCCTCGGGGACTCTGGATGAAAAACTGTTTTTT
CASSPSGTLDEKLFF
>TRBJ2-7|TRBD1|TRBV19|.
TGTGCCAGTTCGCCGCCAGGGGGAAGGTACGAGCAGTACTTC
CASSPPGGRYEQYF
>TRBJ2-7|TRBD1|TRBV19|few
TGTGCCAGTAGAGGACAGGGAGCCACCTTTGGCGAGCAGTACTTC
CASRGQGATFGEQYF
>TRBJ1-1|.|TRBV5-6|once
TGTGCCAGCAACTACTGGGGCATAAGGAACACTGAAGCTTTCTTT
CASNYWGIRNTEAFF
>TRBJ2-1|.|TRBV6-6|.
TGTGCCAGCAGTCCCGGCGGGGCCTCCTACAATGAGCAGTTCTTC
CASSPGGASYNEQFF
>TRBJ2-1|.|TRBV7-2|once
TGTGCCAGCAGCTTAGTGGGGCTCTACGAGCAGTTCTTC
CASSLVGLYEQFF
>TRBJ1-2|TRBD1|TRBV7-2|once
TGTGCCAGCAGCTTAGGGGTCGGTACGGTACCAGGGGGCTATGGCTACACCTTC
CASSLGVGTVPGGYGYTF
>TRBJ2-7|TRBD1|TRBV5-1|.
TGCGCCAGCAGCCTGGACAGGGAGGACGAGCAGTACTTC
CASSLDREDEQYF
>TRBJ1-6|.|TRBV23-1|.
TGCGCCAGCAGTCGGGTGGGCTCCTATAATTCACCCCTCCACTTT
CASSRVGSYNSPLHF
>TRBJ2-7|TRBD2|TRBV7-2|.
TGTGCCAGCAGCTTAAGAGTGATGCGGGAGAGGTCCTACGAGCAGTACTTC
CASSLRVMRERSYEQYF
>TRBJ2-5|.|TRBV28|.
TGTGCCAGCAGTTTCTTCGGCAGGGGGGAATCGGGAGAGACCCAGTACTTC
CASSFFGRGESGETQYF
>TRBJ2-1|TRBD2|TRBV2|.
TGTGCCAGCAGAATAGCGGGGGGGAGCGTAAATGAGCAGTTCTTC
CASRIAGGSVNEQFF
>TRBJ2-7|TRBD2|TRBV7-9|.
TGTGCCAGCGGTTGGAATAGCGGGAGGGGACGTTACGAGCAGTACTTC
CASGWNSGRGRYEQYF
>TRBJ2-7|.|TRBV7-9|.
TGTGCCAGCAGCTTAGGGCTGGGGGGCGACCAGTACTTC
CASSLGLGGDQYF
>TRBJ1-5|.|TRBV19|few
TGTGCCAGTAGTAGGCGACAGGATAGCAATCAGCCCCAGCATTTT
CASSRRQDSNQPQHF
>TRBJ1-2|.|TRBV19|.
TGTGCCAGTAGTCCAGATCACACGGCCTATGGCTACACCTTC
CASSPDHTAYGYTF
>TRBJ2-1|TRBD1|TRBV7-2|once
TGTGCCAGCAGCTTAGGCCAGGGGGCGTATAAGCAGTTCTTC
CASSLGQGAYKQFF
>TRBJ2-7|.|TRBV11-2|.
TGTGCCAGCAGCTTAGGAGATTTCCTAGCCTACGAGCAGTACTTC
CASSLGDFLAYEQYF
>TRBJ2-7|.|TRBV19|.
TGTGCCAGTAGTCGTAAGATCAACTCCTACGAGCAGTACTTC
CASSRKINSYEQYF
>TRBJ2-2|TRBD2|TRBV7-3|few
TGTGCCAGCAGCTCCACTAGCGGGACATCCGGGGAGCTGTTTTTT
CASSSTSGTSGELFF
>TRBJ2-1|.|TRBV25-1|once
TGTGCCAGCAGTGGGTCGAGGCGGAGGAGCTCCTACAATGAGCAGTTCTTC
CASSGSRRRSSYNEQFF
>TRBJ1-5|.|TRBV5-1|.
TGCGCCAGCAGCTTTGAGGGGGGTAGCAATCAGCCCCAGCATTTT
CASSFEGGSNQPQHF
>TRBJ1-3|TRBD1|TRBV9|.
TGTGCCAGCAGCGTAGCTGGGGACAGGGGGTCTGGAAACACCATATATTTT
CASSVAGDRGSGNTIYF
>TRBJ1-5|.|TRBV18|.
TGTGCCAGCTCGCCCTCTCCACTAAGCGGGGGAGGGCAGCCCCAGCATTTT
CASSPSPLSGGGQPQHF
>TRBJ2-7|TRBD2|TRBV7-3|.
TGTGCCAGCAGGTTCCCCGAAGCGGGAGCAAACGAGCAGTACTTC
CASRFPEAGANEQYF
>TRBJ1-5|TRBD1|TRBV6-5|.
TGTGCCAGCAGCCCCCGACAGGGCCCCCAGCCCCAGCATTTT
CASSPRQGPQPQHF
>TRBJ1-2|TRBD1|TRBV29-1|once
TGCAGCGTTGTACAGGGGGCTAACTATGGCTACACCTTC
CSVVQGANYGYTF
>TRBJ1-2|.|TRBV5-1|once
TGCGCCAGCAGAGATGACAGGAGTAACTATGGCTACACCTTC
CASRDDRSNYGYTF